This TCR beta chain was profiled in a study of early T cells in non-severe SARS-CoV-2 infection. TCRdb ran MiXCR on the 5' RACE reads and lists one entry per CDR3 protein. The sample has around 80,000 distinct CDR3 sequences; roughly an eighth are singletons. The CDR3 runs 12 residues. Trimming left V 6 bases short and J 0 bases short, with 8 bases between. The germline V gene has CDR1 SQVTM and CDR2 ANQGSEA. Only a few counts were recorded for this clonotype. The clonotype comes from an adult who was a healthcare worker with PCR-confirmed SARS-CoV-2 infection or an uninfected control (not recorded which). The rearrangement links TRBV29-1 to TRBJ1-2; D is undetermined. The sample comprised whole blood. The CDR3 reads CSVNLANYGYTF. CDR3 nucleotides: TGCAGCGTGAACCTAGCTAACTATGGCTACACCTTC.